This T cell receptor (beta chain) was recovered during a study of response to subunit inactivated influenza vaccine. Notes on the study in general: Researchers suggested that each seasonal influenza vaccination recruits few new T cells.

This clonotype came up a few times. The antigen is not known. Each CDR3 protein gets one entry after TCRdb re-called the RT-PCR reads with MiXCR. The sample consists of 500,000 to 650,000 distinct CDR3 sequences, less than 8% of them appearing once. V was clipped by 6 bases and J by 5 bases; unmatched bases: 7. Germline values: CDR1 DFQATT, CDR2 SNEGSKA (reference sequence). This CDR3 spans 14 amino acids. The receptor comes from a man between 50 and 69 years old who received an inactivated influenza vaccine. Sequenced here: PBMCs from blood, sampled about 23 months after vaccination. The V call is TRBV20-1, the J call TRBJ2-5; 12 bases agree with TRBD2. In DNA form, the CDR3 reads TGCAGTGCCAAAGGACTAGCGGGACTGGAGACCCAGTACTTC. This gives the protein CSAKGLAGLETQYF.